A selection of T cell receptor beta chains follows, all from one sample in a study of blood T cell repertoires in COVID-19. Profiling relied on immunoSEQ multiplex PCR, and the TCRdb table lists in-frame clones only, not all of them. Here the sample spans roughly 92,000 clones, around nine tenths being singletons. The specimen was peripheral blood. The receptor set was obtained from a woman aged 80 or over with acute or convalescent COVID-19. CDR3s leave out the opening cysteine and the closing phenylalanine or tryptophan. The size entry is marked missing in some rows and otherwise reads once, few, many or a size class.

j_call	clone_size	v_call	cdr3_aa
TRBJ2-2	-	TRBV9	ASSVASRTEITGELF
TRBJ1-1	once	TRBV14	ASSLQGYTEAF
TRBJ1-3	few	TRBV19	ASNPTWSSGNTIY
TRBJ2-3	few	TRBV7-8	ASSPAGVATDTQY
TRBJ2-3	-	TRBV7-2	ASSLAAGTSGGTDTQY
TRBJ1-2	few	TRBV19	ASSMSRKSGYT
TRBJ1-1	-	TRBV5-1	ASSLPGGLTEAF
TRBJ2-1	-	TRBV27	ASSLLSGGAGEQF
TRBJ2-2	-	TRBV19	ASSITPTTTGELF
TRBJ2-7	-	TRBV29-1	SVEAGGGRSHEQY
TRBJ1-1	-	TRBV6-5	ASSYKNTEAF
TRBJ2-5	-	TRBV7-8	ASSRTSGQETQY
TRBJ2-7	-	TRBV18	ASSPSRGRSSYEQY
TRBJ1-5	-	TRBV7-8	ASSGAGGNQPQH
TRBJ2-5	-	TRBV19	ASSGTLRETQY
TRBJ2-3	once	TRBV7-8	ASSPLTLTGGTDTQY
TRBJ2-2	-	TRBV6-1	ASSEEGAMNTGELF
TRBJ1-2	-	TRBV5-4	ASSDPTGGIYGYT
TRBJ1-3	once	TRBV10-3	AISGQGRLSGNTIY
TRBJ2-2	-	TRBV5-4	ASSLQGTGELF
TRBJ2-7	few	TRBV29-1	SVRRDISSYEQY